The clone carrying this T cell receptor (beta chain) was found a few times. This entry is derived from a study of T cells after yellow fever vaccination. TCRdb analysed the 5' RACE reads with MiXCR anew, one entry per CDR3 protein. The table has approximately 250,000 distinct CDR3 sequences, around 6.7% seen once; the top ten hold around 1%. The CDR3 runs 13 residues. Trimming took 7 bases from V and 2 from J; bases not matched to a gene: 1. Germline CDR1 SGHRS, CDR2 YFSETQ. The rearrangement links TRBV5-1 to TRBJ2-7; TRBD1 agrees at 12 bases. The source is a man aged 25 to 45 who received the YFV17D yellow fever vaccine. The sample consisted of CD4+ T cells sorted from PBMCs, taken on the day of the yellow fever booster vaccination. The CDR3 DNA follows: TGCGCCAGCGGGACAGGGGGCGCCTACGAGCAGTACTTC. Its translation is CASGTGGAYEQYF.